A selection of T cell receptor beta chains follows, all from one sample in a study of blood T cell repertoires in COVID-19. TCRdb's copy holds only in-frame clones and misses some; the assay was immunoSEQ multiplex PCR. The data contain approximately 74,000 clones, over 70% of them seen just once; the ten biggest clones take up approximately 2.4%. The sequenced sample was peripheral blood. The receptors come from a man older than 75 with active or convalescent COVID-19. The conserved cysteine and the conserved F or W are not part of the CDR3 here. D genes are given only for firm matches.

CDR3 length	D gene	V gene	CDR3 protein
12	TRBD2	TRBV6-2/TRBV6-3	ASSLSGRFYEQY
11	TRBD2	TRBV20-1	SASRTPGGEQY
12	-	TRBV30	AWRAGWNTGELF
11	-	TRBV28	ASSFTGNYGYT
14	TRBD1	TRBV11-3	ASSNPTGGLRNEQF
12	TRBD1	TRBV2	ASSRQGGTDTQY
13	TRBD2	TRBV6-2/TRBV6-3	ASSSRGGPWETQY
12	TRBD1	TRBV5-4	ASSLDRSTGELF
13	-	TRBV5-1	ASSLGGSQEYEQY
11	-	TRBV29-1	STLGGPGETQY
14	-	TRBV6-2/TRBV6-3	ASSQTDSRLYQPQH
11	TRBD2	TRBV5-6	ASSFGRAYEQY
10	TRBD1	TRBV2	ASSRQGYEQY
14	-	TRBV28	ASSLAGAGNTGELF
10	-	TRBV5-1	ASSLQGNEQF
11	-	TRBV12-3/TRBV12-4	ASSLGLRYEQY
13	TRBD2	TRBV11-2	ASSRRGLAENEQF
14	TRBD1	TRBV11-3	ASSLRTGGPTGELF
10	TRBD1	TRBV6-2/TRBV6-3	ASSDRGREQY
11	TRBD1	TRBV6-2/TRBV6-3	ASSGTGKGGYT
13	TRBD1	TRBV7-9	ASSIAGTALYEQY
12	-	TRBV2	ASSEARGPGELF
14	TRBD1	TRBV18	ASSPYRQGSAGELF
13	TRBD2	TRBV27	ASSPGTTNQETQY
19	TRBD1	TRBV3-1/TRBV3-2	ASSHGHIFGQARSGANVLT
11	-	TRBV19	ASSFSSFQPQH
13	TRBD1	TRBV18	ASSRTGTGVYEQY
13	-	TRBV11-3	ASSYGGGSGYEQY
12	TRBD1	TRBV12-5	ASGAGTGYPEAF
15	TRBD1	TRBV7-9	ASSPNRGPGVNTEAF
13	TRBD2	TRBV5-1	ASSLGSGSKDTQY
13	TRBD1	TRBV3-1/TRBV3-2	ASSQRGTENEKLF
10	-	TRBV12-3/TRBV12-4	ASSLEGGTQY
10	-	TRBV12-3/TRBV12-4	ASSLSTDTQY
10	-	TRBV28	ASSTQNYGYT
12	-	TRBV20-1	SASREAGTDTQY
14	TRBD1	TRBV29-1	SVDARDRGRIDTQY
12	-	TRBV6-1	ASSEYRAKNEQY
11	TRBD1	TRBV7-9	ASSLAGGQGYT
9	-	TRBV7-2	ASSYQQEAF
11	TRBD1	TRBV6-2/TRBV6-3	ASNPGTEYGYT
15	TRBD1	TRBV7-2	ASSLPSGTGLNYGYT
10	TRBD1	TRBV5-6	ASNKGATEAF
12	TRBD1	TRBV6-2/TRBV6-3	ASSKDRGNQPQH
12	-	TRBV2	ASRRDISNQPQH